The present TCR beta chain was sequenced within a study of beta chain features in type 1 diabetes. On the study more broadly: Cells sorted and examined across all samples totaled 107,917,701.

This CDR3 region has 13 residues. Germline-derived CDR1 and CDR2 are MNHNY and SVGAGI (reference sequence). V was pared by 6 bases and J by 7 bases, with 15 bases between. Whole-study results and caveats: There was a possibility that cDNA sequencing over-represented cells with high TCR expression. More deletions and fewer insertions at VDJ junctions were found in patients with type 1 diabetes.

The table lists this clone with a few counts. Its antigen is not identified. The sequenced template was cDNA made from the entire isolated RNA. Some clones are missing from TCRdb's copy, which holds only in-frame ones; the method was immunoSEQ multiplex PCR. This sample has some 400,000 clones; over 12% occur once, and the top ten carry 0.019%. Cell sorting via CD45RO/CCR7/CD25/CD127/CD95/CD27 was performed to obtain CD4+ naive, central memory, regulatory and stem cell-like memory cells. The chain joins TRBV6-6 to TRBJ1-2; the D gene is possibly TRBD1 (5 bases). The receptor comes from a woman between 18 and 29 years old in good health. Specimen: naive CD4+ T cells from blood. The CDR3 nucleotides read TGTGCCAGCAGCCAACGGGGGTACTCTGGCTACACCTTC. Its protein product is CASSQRGYSGYTF.